This section outlines one T cell receptor (beta chain) sequence together with its context. Its antigen is unknown. This specimen comes from a study of tumour-infiltrating T cells in Burkitt lymphoma. Looking at the study overall: All epidemiological Burkitt lymphoma subtypes were represented in the cohort. Repertoire clonality predicted overall and progression-free survival. Notes on the study in general: Several public clonotypes recurred in numerous Burkitt lymphoma patients.

The CDR3 has 16 residues. CDR1 SGHNT and CDR2 YYREEE come from the germline V gene (reference sequence). V was clipped by 2 bases and J by 5 bases, with 19 bases between them. Assay used: immunoSEQ multiplex PCR; TCRdb lists only in-frame clones, some missing. The sample records over 2,000 clones, about 15% being singletons. The J gene is TRBJ2-5, the V gene TRBV5-4; possible D gene TRBD1, 5 bases. This receptor was obtained from a human donor with relapsed Burkitt lymphoma. Material: tumor tissue from a relapse. The chain's CDR3 is CASSLTPGYDRETQYF. The CDR3, as DNA: TGTGCCAGCAGCTTAACACCAGGGTACGATAGGGAGACCCAGTACTTC.